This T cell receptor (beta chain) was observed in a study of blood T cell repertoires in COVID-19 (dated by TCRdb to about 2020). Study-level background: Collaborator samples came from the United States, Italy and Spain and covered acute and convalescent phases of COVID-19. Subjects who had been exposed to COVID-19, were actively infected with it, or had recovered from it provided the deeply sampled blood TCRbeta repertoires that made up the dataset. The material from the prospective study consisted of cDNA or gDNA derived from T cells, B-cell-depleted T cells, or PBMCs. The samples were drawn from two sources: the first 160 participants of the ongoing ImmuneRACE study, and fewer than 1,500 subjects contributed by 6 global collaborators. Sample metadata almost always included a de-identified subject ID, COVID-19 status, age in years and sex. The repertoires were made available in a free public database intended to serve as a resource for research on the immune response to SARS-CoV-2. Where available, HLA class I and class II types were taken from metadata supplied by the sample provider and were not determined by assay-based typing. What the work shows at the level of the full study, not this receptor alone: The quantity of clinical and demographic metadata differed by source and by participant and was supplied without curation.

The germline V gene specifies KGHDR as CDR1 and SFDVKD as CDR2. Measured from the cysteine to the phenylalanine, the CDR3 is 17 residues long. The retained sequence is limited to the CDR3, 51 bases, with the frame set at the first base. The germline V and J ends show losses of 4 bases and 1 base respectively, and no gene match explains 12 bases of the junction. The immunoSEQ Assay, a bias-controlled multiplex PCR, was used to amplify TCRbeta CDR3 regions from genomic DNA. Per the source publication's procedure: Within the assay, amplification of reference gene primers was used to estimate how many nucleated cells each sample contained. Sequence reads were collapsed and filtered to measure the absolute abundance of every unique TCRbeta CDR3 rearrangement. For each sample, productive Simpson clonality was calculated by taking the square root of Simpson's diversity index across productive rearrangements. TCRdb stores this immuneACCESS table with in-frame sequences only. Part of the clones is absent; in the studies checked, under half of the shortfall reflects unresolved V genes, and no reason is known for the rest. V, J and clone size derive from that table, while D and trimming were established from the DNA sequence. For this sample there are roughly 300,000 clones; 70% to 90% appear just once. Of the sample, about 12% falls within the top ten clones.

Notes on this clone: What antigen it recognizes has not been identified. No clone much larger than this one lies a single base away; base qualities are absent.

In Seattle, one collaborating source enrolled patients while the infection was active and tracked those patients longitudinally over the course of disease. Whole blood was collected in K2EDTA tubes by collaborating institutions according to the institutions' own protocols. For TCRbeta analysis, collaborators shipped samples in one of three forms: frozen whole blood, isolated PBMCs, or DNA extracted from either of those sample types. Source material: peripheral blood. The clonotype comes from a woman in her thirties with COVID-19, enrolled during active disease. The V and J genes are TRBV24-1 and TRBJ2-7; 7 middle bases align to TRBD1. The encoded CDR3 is CATSESNRGLLSYEQYF. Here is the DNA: TGTGCCACCAGTGAGTCTAACAGGGGTCTCCTTTCCTACGAGCAGTACTTC.